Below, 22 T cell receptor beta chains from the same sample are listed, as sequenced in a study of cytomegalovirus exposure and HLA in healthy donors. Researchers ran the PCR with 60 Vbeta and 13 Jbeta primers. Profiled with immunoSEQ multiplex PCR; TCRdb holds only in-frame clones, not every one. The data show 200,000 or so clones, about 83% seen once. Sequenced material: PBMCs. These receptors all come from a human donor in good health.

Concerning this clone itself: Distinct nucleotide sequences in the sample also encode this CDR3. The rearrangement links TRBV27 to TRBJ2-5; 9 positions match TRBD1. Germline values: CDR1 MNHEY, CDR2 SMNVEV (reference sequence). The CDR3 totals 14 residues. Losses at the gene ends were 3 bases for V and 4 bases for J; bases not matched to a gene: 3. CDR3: CASSLDRGIETQYF. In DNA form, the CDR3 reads TGTGCCAGCAGTTTGGACAGGGGAATAGAGACCCAGTACTTC.

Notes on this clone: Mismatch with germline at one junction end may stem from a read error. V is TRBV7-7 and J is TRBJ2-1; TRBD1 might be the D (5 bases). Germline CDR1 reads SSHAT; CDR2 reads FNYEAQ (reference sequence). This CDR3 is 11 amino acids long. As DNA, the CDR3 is TGTGCTAGCAGCTTAGGACAAGAGCAGTTCTTC. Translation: CASSLGQEQFF.

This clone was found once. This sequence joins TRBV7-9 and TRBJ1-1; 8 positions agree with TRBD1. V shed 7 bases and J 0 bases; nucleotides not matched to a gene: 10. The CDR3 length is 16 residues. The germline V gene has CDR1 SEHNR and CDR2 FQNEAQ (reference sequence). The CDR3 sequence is CASTPITGGVNTEAFF. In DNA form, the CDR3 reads TGTGCCAGCACCCCAATAACAGGGGGAGTGAACACTGAAGCTTTCTTT.

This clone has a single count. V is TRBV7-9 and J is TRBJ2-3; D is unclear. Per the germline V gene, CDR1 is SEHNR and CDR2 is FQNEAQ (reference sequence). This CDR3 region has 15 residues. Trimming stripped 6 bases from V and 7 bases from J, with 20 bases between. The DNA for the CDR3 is TGTGCCAGCAGATCGACGGCCAGTGAGGTGAATACGCAGTATTTT. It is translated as CASRSTASEVNTQYF.

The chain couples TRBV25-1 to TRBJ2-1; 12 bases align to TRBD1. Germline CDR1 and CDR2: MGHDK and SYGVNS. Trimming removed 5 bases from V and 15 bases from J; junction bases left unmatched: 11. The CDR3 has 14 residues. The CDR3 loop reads CASSLPGTGGMRFF. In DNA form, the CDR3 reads TGTGCCAGCAGTCTCCCCGGGACAGGGGGCATGCGGTTCTTC.

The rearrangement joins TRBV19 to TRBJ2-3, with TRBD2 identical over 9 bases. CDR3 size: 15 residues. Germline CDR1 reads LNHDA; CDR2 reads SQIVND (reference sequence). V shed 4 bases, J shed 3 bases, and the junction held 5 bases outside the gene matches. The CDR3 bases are TGTGCCAGTAGTAGCGGGAGGGCCGGGACAGATACGCAGTATTTT. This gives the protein CASSSGRAGTDTQYF.

CDR3 in DNA: TGTGCCAGCTCACCACCACCAGGCGGGGATGAGCAGTTCTTC. Translation gives CASSPPPGGDEQFF. This sequence joins TRBV18 and TRBJ2-1; weak D call: TRBD2 (6 bases). The V gene's germline CDR1 is KGHSH and CDR2 LQKENI. The CDR3 sequence is 14 residues long. V lost 0 bases and J 8 bases, leaving 11 bases between the germline ends.

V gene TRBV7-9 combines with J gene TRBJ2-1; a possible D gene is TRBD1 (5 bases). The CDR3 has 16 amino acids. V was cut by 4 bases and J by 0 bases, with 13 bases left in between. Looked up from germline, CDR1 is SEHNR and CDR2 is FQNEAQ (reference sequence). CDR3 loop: CASSSYRLSSYNEQFF. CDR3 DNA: TGTGCCAGCAGCTCGTACAGGCTGAGCTCCTACAATGAGCAGTTCTTC.

In nucleotides, the CDR3 is TGTGCCAGCAGCGTAGTTGGAACTAGCGGGATCTACGAGCAGTACTTC. Translating gives CASSVVGTSGIYEQYF. V gene TRBV9 combines with J gene TRBJ2-7; 10 bases fit TRBD2. Germline-derived CDR1 and CDR2 are SGDLS and YYNGEE. V lost 0 bases to trimming and J lost 3 bases; unmatched junction nucleotides: 6. The CDR3 covers 16 residues. The variable domain in full, completed from reference TRBV9 and TRBJ2-7, reads DSGVTQTPKHLITATGQRVTLRCSPRSGDLSVYWYQQSLDQGLQFLIQYYNGEERAKGNILERFSAQQFPDLHSELNLSSLELGDSALYFCASSVVGTSGIYEQYFGPGTRLTVT.

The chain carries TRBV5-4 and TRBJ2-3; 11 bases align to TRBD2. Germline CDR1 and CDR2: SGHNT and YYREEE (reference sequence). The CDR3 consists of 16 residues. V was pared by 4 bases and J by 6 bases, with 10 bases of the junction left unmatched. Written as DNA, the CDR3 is TGTGCCAGCAGCCCGAAACAACTAGCGGGAGCGGATACGCAGTATTTT. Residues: CASSPKQLAGADTQYF.

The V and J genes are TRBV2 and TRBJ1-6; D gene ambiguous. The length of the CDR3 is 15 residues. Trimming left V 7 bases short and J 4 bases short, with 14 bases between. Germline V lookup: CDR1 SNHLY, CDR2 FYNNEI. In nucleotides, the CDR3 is TGTGCCAGCACCGAGGTGAATTCTTATAATTCACCCCTCCACTTT. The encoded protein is CASTEVNSYNSPLHF. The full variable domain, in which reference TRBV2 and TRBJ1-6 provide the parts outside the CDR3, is EPEVTQTPSHQVTQMGQEVILRCVPISNHLYFYWYRQILGQKVEFLVSFYNNEISEKSEIFDDQFSVERPDGSNFTLKIRSTKLEDSAMYFCASTEVNSYNSPLHFGNGTRLTVT.

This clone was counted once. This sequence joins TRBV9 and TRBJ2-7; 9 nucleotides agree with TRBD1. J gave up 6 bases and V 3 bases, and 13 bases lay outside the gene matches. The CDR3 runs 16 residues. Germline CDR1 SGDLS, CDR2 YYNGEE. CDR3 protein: CASSEDPGTGTSEQYF. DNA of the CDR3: TGTGCCAGCAGCGAAGACCCCGGGACAGGGACCTCCGAGCAGTACTTC.

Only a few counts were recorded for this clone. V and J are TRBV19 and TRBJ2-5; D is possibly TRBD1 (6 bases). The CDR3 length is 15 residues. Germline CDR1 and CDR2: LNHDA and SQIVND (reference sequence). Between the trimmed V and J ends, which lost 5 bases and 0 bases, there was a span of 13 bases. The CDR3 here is CASSPRGRDQETQYF. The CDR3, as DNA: TGTGCCAGTAGTCCCAGGGGAAGGGACCAAGAGACCCAGTACTTC.

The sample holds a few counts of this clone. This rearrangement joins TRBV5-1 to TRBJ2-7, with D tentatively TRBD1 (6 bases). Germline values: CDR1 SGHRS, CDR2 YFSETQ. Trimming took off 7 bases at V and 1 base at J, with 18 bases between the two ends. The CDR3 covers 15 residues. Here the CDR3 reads CASYTGTPSSYEQYF. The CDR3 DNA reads TGCGCCAGCTACACAGGGACCCCCAGTTCCTACGAGCAGTACTTC. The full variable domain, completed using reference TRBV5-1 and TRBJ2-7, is KAGVTQTPRYLIKTRGQQVTLSCSPISGHRSVSWYQQTPGQGLQFLFEYFSETQRNKGNFPGRFSGRQFSNSRSEMNVSTLELGDSALYLCASYTGTPSSYEQYFGPGTRLTVT.

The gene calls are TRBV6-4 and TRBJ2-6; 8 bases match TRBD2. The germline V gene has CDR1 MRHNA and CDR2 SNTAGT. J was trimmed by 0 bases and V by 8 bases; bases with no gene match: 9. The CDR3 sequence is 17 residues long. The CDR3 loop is CASSRDGRASGANVLTF. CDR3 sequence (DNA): TGTGCCAGCTCCCGTGACGGGAGGGCCTCTGGGGCCAACGTCCTGACTTTC.

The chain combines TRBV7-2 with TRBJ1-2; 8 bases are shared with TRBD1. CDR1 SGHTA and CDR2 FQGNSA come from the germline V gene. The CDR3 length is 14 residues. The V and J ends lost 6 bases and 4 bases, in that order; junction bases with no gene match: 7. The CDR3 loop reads CASRPGQGPYGYTF. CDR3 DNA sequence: TGTGCCAGCAGGCCCGGACAGGGCCCCTATGGCTACACCTTC.

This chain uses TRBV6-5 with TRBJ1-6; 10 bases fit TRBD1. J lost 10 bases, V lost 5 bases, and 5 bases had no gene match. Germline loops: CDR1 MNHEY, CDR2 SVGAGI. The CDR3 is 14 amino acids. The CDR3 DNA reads TGTGCCAGCAGTGCGGGACAGGGGCGATCACCCCTCCACTTT. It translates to CASSAGQGRSPLHF.

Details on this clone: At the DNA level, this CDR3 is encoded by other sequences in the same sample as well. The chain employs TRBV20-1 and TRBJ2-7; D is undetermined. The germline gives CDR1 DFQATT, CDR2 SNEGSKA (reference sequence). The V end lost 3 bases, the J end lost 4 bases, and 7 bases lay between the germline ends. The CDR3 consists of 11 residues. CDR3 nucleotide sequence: TGCAGTGCTAGTATTTCTTACGAGCAGTACTTC. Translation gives CSASISYEQYF.

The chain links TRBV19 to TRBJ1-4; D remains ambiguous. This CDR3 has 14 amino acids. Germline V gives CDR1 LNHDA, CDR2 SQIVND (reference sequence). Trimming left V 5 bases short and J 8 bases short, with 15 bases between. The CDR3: CASSPNGEREKLFF. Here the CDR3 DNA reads TGTGCCAGTAGTCCGAACGGGGAGAGGGAAAAACTGTTTTTT. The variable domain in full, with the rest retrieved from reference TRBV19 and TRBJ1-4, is DGGITQSPKYLFRKEGQNVTLSCEQNLNHDAMYWYRQDPGQGLRLIYYSQIVNDFQKGDIAEGYSVSREKKESFPLTVTSAQKNPTAFYLCASSPNGEREKLFFGSGTQLSVL.

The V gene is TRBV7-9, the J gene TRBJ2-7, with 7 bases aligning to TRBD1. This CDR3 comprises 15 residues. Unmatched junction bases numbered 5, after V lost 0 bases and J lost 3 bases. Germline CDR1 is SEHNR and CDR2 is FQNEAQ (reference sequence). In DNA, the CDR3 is TGTGCCAGCAGCTTAGCTACAGGGGTCTTCTACGAGCAGTACTTC. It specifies CASSLATGVFYEQYF.

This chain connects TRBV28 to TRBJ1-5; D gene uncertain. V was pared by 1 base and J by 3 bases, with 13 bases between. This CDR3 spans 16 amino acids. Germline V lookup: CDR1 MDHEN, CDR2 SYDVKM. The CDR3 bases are TGTGCCAGCAGTTTATTTCCGAACATAGCCAATCAGCCCCAGCATTTT. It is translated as CASSLFPNIANQPQHF.

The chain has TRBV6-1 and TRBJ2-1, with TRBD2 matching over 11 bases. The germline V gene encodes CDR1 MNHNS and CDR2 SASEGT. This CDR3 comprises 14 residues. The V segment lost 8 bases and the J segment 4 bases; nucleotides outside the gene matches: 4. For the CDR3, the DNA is TGTGCCAGCTCACTAGCGGGAGATTACAATGAGCAGTTCTTC. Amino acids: CASSLAGDYNEQFF.